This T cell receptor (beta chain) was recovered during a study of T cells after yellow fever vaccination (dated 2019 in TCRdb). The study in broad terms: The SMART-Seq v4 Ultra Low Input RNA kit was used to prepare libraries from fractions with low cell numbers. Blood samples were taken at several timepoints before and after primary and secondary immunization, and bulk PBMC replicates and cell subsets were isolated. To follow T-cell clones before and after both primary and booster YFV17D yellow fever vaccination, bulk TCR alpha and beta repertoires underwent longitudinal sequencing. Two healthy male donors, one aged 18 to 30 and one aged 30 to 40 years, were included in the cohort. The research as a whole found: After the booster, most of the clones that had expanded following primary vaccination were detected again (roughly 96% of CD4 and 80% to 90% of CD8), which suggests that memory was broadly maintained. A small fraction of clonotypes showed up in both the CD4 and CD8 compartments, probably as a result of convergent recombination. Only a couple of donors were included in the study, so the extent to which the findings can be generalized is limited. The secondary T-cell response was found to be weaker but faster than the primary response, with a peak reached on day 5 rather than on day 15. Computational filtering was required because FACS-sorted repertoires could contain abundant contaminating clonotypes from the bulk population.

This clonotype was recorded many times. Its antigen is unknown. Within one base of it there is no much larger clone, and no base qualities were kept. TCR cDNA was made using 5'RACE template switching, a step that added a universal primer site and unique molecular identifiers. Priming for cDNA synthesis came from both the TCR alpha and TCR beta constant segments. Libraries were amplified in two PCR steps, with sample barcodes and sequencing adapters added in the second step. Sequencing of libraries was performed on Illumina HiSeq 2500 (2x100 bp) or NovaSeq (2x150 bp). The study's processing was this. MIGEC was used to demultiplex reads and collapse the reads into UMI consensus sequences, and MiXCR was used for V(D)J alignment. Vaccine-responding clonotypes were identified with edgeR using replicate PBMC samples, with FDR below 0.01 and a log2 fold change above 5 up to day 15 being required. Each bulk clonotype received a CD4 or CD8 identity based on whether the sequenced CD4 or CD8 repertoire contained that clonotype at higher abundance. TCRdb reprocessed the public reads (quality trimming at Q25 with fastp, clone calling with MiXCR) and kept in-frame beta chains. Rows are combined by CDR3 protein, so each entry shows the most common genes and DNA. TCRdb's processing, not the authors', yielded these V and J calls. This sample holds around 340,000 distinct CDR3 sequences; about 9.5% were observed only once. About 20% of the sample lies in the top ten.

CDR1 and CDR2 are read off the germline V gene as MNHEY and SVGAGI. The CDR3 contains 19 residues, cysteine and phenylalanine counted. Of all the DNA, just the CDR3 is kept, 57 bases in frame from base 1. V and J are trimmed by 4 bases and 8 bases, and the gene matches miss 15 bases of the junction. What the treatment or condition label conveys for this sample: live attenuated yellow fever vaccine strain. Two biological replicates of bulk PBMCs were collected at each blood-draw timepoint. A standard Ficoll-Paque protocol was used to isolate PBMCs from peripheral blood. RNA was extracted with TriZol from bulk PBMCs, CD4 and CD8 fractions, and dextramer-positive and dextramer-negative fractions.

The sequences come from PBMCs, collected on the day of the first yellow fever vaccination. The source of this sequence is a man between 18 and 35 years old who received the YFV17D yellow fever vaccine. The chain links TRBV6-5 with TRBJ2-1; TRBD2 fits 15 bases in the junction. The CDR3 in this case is CASSSGLAGGLLLVDEQFF. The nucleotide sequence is TGTGCCAGCAGTTCCGGACTAGCGGGGGGGCTTCTCCTTGTCGATGAGCAGTTCTTC.